This T cell receptor (beta chain) was identified during a study of cytomegalovirus exposure and HLA in healthy donors (dated 2017 in TCRdb). Regarding the study in general: An earlier analysis of 587 of the donors reported 250 to 300 Gb of sequence data and some 120 million unique TCR beta sequences from about 200 million T cells. Approximately 300 gigabases of sequencing data and roughly 90 million unique TCR sequences were included in an early release covering several hundred HLA-typed donors. Of the 300 to 400 genotyped donors, roughly 85% fell in the genetic ancestry cluster associated with self-reported Caucasian donors. The study aimed to test whether signatures of past pathogen exposure could be identified by cataloging public T cell receptors. Using immunosequencing, the study profiled T cell repertoires from 666 subjects and related those repertoires to cytomegalovirus serostatus. Besides the first cohort of roughly 700 subjects, a separate validation cohort made up of 120 different subjects was used. To predict cytomegalovirus infection status, the study combined high-throughput TCR immunosequencing, statistical association of individual TCRs with disease status, and machine learning. A later analysis re-analyzed previously published TCR beta repertoires from 650 to 800 donors and added high-resolution HLA genotyping to study TCR occurrence patterns. In the later analysis, no new phenotypic data were used to find candidate immune exposures; instead, reliance was placed on TCR beta sequences and their occurrence across donors. An earlier analysis of approximately 630 of the donors applied high-throughput TCR beta sequencing to assess whether each TCR beta V gene segment acted as functional or pseudogenic. Donor age, sex, ethnicity and CMV serostatus were collected together with the repertoire data. In a later genetic analysis, genome-wide SNP genotypes for about 55% of the 666 donors were used, and that subset was treated as a discovery cohort. Every repertoire in the discovery cohort had been generated on one and the same sequencing platform. Both class I and class II loci were covered by HLA typing, at four-digit resolution. Typing coverage varied by locus: about 629-630 donors for A, B, C, DRB1 and DQB1; approximately 500 for DQA1; about 600 for DPA1; roughly 470 for DPB1. Roughly five DR-DQ haplotypes were handled as single units for association and clustering because linkage in the cohort was strong. Among some 400 genotyped donors of the cohort, an average of around 240,000 unique TCR beta nucleotide sequences were sequenced per donor, roughly 18% of them non-productive. On the study overall, not on this receptor specifically: Most TCR sequences were seen in very few donors, while some public TCRs were found in many individuals. At a false discovery rate of 0.05, a later analysis linked around 17,000 TCR beta sequences to specific HLA alleles. Because counts were too low, some 17 rarely observed V segments, including chromosome 9 orphons, were excluded from the earlier analysis of 587 of the donors. CMV serostatus was the only immune exposure information available for the cohort. The study listed approximately 150 TCR beta chains as associated with cytomegalovirus. Because HLA typing was missing for some donors at each locus, association tests included only the typed subset. Compared with the 666-donor mean, donors in an Asian-associated ancestry cluster had fewer N-insertions in productive TCRs, according to a later genetic analysis. A cluster of highly shared sequence variants was judged likely to be a technical artifact of the sequencing pipeline. Linkage disequilibrium might explain the correlated functional status among segregating V segments, but an unknown experimental factor could not be ruled out. The classifier was reported to diagnose cytomegalovirus status with high specificity and sensitivity in both the original and validation cohorts. An earlier analysis of approximately 540 of the donors showed that most TCR beta V segments appeared in productive rearrangements either about 87% or about 30% of the time, which broadly matched IMGT annotations. In vitro tests confirmed that a few of the cytomegalovirus-associated TCR beta chains recognize cytomegalovirus antigens. In a later analysis, most CMV-associated TCR beta chains were found to appear HLA-restricted, with HLA associations seemingly driven largely by CMV exposure. Several of the top co-occurrence clusters appeared to be linked to parvovirus B19, influenza, CMV and Epstein-Barr virus, according to a later analysis. Sequencing depth was assumed to be roughly uniform across donors in the presence/absence analyses, though that assumption may not hold. A further reported finding was that TCR beta sequences accurately predicted the HLA-A and HLA-B alleles for most subjects in the first cohort. The 87-base-pair reads could not distinguish some IMGT-functional V segments, including TRBV6-2 and TRBV6-3, so those segments were excluded. This cohort had only TCR beta chains sequenced, and the lack of alpha or paired-chain data limited which features could be detected. In a later analysis, HLA-associated TCR beta chains were found to be more clonally expanded and to have lower generation probabilities than equally common non-associated chains. V-gene and J-gene trimming of TCR beta chains was associated with a missense DCLRE1C variant in a later genetic analysis, and the association was replicated in an independent cohort. The authors suggested that the approach could potentially be generalized to other disease states and immunological phenotypes. Strong co-occurrence of HLA alleles, especially DR and DQ, made assigning TCR associations to individual alleles difficult. According to a later analysis, TCR association rates differed among HLA loci, with DRB1 alleles showing the most associated TCRs and HLA-C alleles showing the fewest.

CDR3 length: 14 amino acids, cysteine to phenylalanine. The CDR3 DNA has 42 bases and is translated from base 1. Trimming takes 6 bases off V and 6 bases off J; junction bases not matched to a gene: 6. CDR1 and CDR2 are drawn from the germline V gene: MDHEN, SYDVKM. In total, more than 500 healthy bone marrow donors made up the cohort. At the time of sampling, all cohort members were nominally healthy, though unrecorded immune exposures were likely present. The donor tested CMV seropositive and was one of the 289 seropositive cohort members. Each donor provided a peripheral blood sample, and peripheral blood mononuclear cells were used for TCR beta sequencing. The Qiagen DNeasy Blood Extraction Kit was used to extract genomic DNA from the blood cell samples. As for this clone: Its target antigen remains unknown. No much larger clone exists at a distance of one base, and base qualities are not known.

The library was obtained by the immunoSEQ multiplex PCR assay. For the multiplex PCR, a mixture combining 60 forward primers for TCR Vbeta segments and 13 reverse primers for TCR Jbeta segments was used. Amplification of the CDR3 region of rearranged TCR beta genes was performed with a multiplex PCR assay on genomic DNA. Amplified TCR beta libraries were sequenced as 87-base-pair reads on the Illumina HiSeq System. The paper's processing steps were these. A later analysis tallied tens of millions of unique TCR beta chains across the 660 or so repertoires, and about 10 million of those chains were shared by two or more donors. To remove PCR and sequencing errors, raw reads were error-corrected and collapsed into unique sequences using a nearest-neighbor algorithm that merged closely related sequences. To assign V, D and J gene segments, CDR3 sequences were aligned to IMGT reference sequences. For a sequence to be retained, at least a six-nucleotide match to both a V gene segment and a J gene segment was required. A rearrangement counted as productive if the CDR3 had no stop codons and remained in frame with V and J, and every other rearrangement counted as non-productive. Following IMGT convention, CDR3 was defined as the stretch from the second conserved V-encoded cysteine up to the conserved J-encoded phenylalanine. Sequences without an unambiguous match to a single V gene segment were excluded from the earlier analysis of about 600 of the donors. An earlier analysis of a few hundred of the donors classified V segments as functional when productive rearrangements were above 56.7% and as segregating when the standard deviation between donors was above 5%. A statistical classification framework was built for diagnosing cytomegalovirus status from the catalog of TCR beta chain sequences. In a later analysis, TCR nucleotide sequences were compared against IMGT/GENE-DB human TR gene sequences so that V and J genes could be assigned. In a later analysis, CDR3 sequences and most-parsimonious VDJ recombination scenarios were assigned using the TCRdist pipeline. A later analysis defined each TCR beta chain by its CDR3 amino acid sequence plus V-gene family, and excluded reads lacking a unique V-gene family. A later analysis removed roughly 590 highly shared, low-generation-probability nucleotide sequences to deal with suspected cross-contamination and a sequencing artifact. A later analysis calculated a clonal expansion index for each public chain from normalized within-repertoire ranks of inferred template counts. In a later analysis, generation probabilities were computed using a VDJ recombination model fitted to out-of-frame rearrangements, and the results were checked against IGoR. In a later analysis, TCR-TCR, TCR-HLA and TCR-CMV co-occurrence was scored with hypergeometric tests, and a repertoire-size bias correction was applied to TCR pairs. A later analysis estimated false discovery rates by permuting HLA or CMV assignments 20 times. A later analysis grouped co-occurring TCRs with DBSCAN, adding TCRdist sequence similarity when clustering within HLA-allele-positive subsets. For co-occurrence clustering, repertoires with fewer than 30,000 or more than 120,000 public chains were excluded, along with several repertoires with anomalous nucleotide sharing. The immuneACCESS repertoire file appears here via TCRdb, limited to in-frame rearrangements. These files lack a portion of the clones; in checked studies, under half of the deficit traces to unresolved V genes, and the cause of the others is not known. V and J calls plus clone size are reproduced from that table; the DNA served to infer D and trimming. Within this sample are around 90,000 clones, with about 89% of them counted one time only. The ten largest make up approximately 10% of the sample.

The clonotype was recovered from a man aged 25 to 40 in good health and CMV-seropositive. Sequenced material: PBMCs. The chain is assembled from TRBV28 and TRBJ2-2; TRBD2 matches 8 bases in the middle. The CDR3 corresponds to CASRGTRRAGELFF. In nucleotides, the sequence is TGTGCCAGCAGAGGGACTAGGAGGGCCGGGGAGCTGTTTTTT.